The sequence of this T cell receptor beta chain was determined in a study of tumor-infiltrating lymphocytes in primary liver carcinoma. Overall study: The number of productive TCRbeta reads per sample ranged from roughly 3.5 to 8 million and was similar across tissue types.

Unsorted bulk tissue of roughly 18-31 mg yielded co-extracted RNA and DNA. Study-wide findings and caveats: The difference in top-250-clone fraction between tumors and blood was significant, favoring tumors (p = 0.039).

Using a constant-region primer together with ProtoScript II reverse transcriptase, TCR beta cDNA was made from around 0.55 ug of total RNA. Investigators got TCR beta libraries out of three nested multiplex PCR rounds, done with slightly modified ARM-PCR. MiXCR, applied by TCRdb to the multiplex PCR reads, yields one record per CDR3 protein. The repertoire consists of 40,000 to 50,000 distinct CDR3 sequences, with about 80% occurring once and the leading ten covering 25% to 30%. With respect to this clonotype: What it recognizes is unknown. This may stem from a read error, because a much larger clone lies one nucleotide away.

Sequencing was performed on liver tumor tissue from sampling region 3. Regarding subset: tumor region T3, left-lateral pole. The clonotype originates from a middle-aged man with primary liver carcinoma and hepatitis B virus infection.

The CDR3, as DNA: TGTGCCAGCAGTTTATGGCTCCGAGGGATGAACACTGAAGCTTTCTTT. Translating gives CASSLWLRGMNTEAFF. The V gene is TRBV28, the J gene TRBJ1-1; D ambiguous. Trimming pared 0 bases from V and 0 bases from J, leaving 11 bases between. CDR1 and CDR2 from the germline V gene are MDHEN and SYDVKM. This CDR3 region has 16 residues. Looking up the rest from reference TRBV28 and TRBJ1-1 gives the full variable domain: DVKVTQSSRYLVKRTGEKVFLECVQDMDHENMFWYRQDPGLGLRLIYFSYDVKMKEKGDIPEGYSVSREKKERFSLILESASTNQTSMYLCASSLWLRGMNTEAFFGQGTRLTVV.